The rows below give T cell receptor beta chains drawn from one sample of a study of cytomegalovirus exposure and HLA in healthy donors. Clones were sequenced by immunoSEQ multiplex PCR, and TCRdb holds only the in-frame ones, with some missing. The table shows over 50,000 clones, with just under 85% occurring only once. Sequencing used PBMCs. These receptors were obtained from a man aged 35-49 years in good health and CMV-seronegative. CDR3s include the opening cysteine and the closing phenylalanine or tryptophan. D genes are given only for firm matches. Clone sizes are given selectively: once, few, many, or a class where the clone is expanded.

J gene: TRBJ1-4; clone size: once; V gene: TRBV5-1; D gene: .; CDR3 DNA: TGCGCCAGCAGCTTGGTTGGACAGAAAAATGAAAAACTGTTTTTT; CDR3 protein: CASSLVGQKNEKLFF
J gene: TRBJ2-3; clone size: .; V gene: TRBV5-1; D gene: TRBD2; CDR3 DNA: TGCGCCAGCAGCCCGGGACTAGCGGGGGGCCCCCCTCGCACAGATACGCAGTATTTT; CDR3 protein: CASSPGLAGGPPRTDTQYF
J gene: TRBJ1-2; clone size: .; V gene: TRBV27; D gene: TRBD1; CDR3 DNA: TGTGCCAGCAGTCCCGACAGGGGGAGCGGCTACACCTTC; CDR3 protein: CASSPDRGSGYTF
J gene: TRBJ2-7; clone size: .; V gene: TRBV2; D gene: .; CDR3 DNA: TGTGCCAGCAGATCCCGCGGCTACGAGCAGTACTTC; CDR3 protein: CASRSRGYEQYF
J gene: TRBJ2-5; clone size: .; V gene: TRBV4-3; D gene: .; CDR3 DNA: TGCGCCAGCAGCCATTCCCCCGGGGGAGGAGGACAAGAGACCCAGTACTTC; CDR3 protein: CASSHSPGGGGQETQYF
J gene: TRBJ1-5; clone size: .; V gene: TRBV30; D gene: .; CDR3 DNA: TGTGCCTGGAGTCAAGGGGCAGGTCAGCCCCAGCATTTT; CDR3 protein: CAWSQGAGQPQHF
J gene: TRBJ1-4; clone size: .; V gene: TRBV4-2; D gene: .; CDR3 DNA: TGTGCCAGCAGCCAAGTAGGAGGGGCAAAAGATGAAAAACTGTTTTTT; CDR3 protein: CASSQVGGAKDEKLFF
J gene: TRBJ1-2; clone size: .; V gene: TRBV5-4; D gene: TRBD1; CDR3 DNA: TGTGCCAGCAGCGGAATATACCGGGACAGGGATGTCTACACCTTC; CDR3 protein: CASSGIYRDRDVYTF
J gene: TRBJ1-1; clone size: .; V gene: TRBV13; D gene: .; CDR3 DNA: TGTGCCAGCAGCTTATGGGCGGGACTCCAGAACACTGAAGCTTTCTTT; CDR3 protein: CASSLWAGLQNTEAFF
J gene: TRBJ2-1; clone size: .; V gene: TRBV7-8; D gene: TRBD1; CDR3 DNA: TGTGCCAGCAGCCTACGGACAGGGCCAGGATACAATGAGCAGTTCTTC; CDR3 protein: CASSLRTGPGYNEQFF
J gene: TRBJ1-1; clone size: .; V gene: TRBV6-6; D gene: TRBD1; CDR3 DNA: TGTGCCAGCAGTCTATTGACAGGGGGTGGCACTGAAGCTTTCTTT; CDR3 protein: CASSLLTGGGTEAFF
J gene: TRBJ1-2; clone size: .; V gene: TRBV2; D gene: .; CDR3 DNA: TGTGCCAGCAGTGAATCGCAGGGAATCAACTATGGCTACACCTTC; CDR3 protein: CASSESQGINYGYTF
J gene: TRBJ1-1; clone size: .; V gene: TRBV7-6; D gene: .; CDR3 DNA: TGTGCCAGCAGCTTACAGGAGAACACTGAAGCTTTCTTT; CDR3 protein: CASSLQENTEAFF
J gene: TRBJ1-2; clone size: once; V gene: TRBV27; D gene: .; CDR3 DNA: TGTGCCAGCAGTTTTGTTTCCGGCAGGAGGGTTTATGGCTACACCTTC; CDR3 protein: CASSFVSGRRVYGYTF
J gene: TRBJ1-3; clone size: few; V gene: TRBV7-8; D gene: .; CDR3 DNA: TGTGCCAGCAGCCCGCGATGGGGCTTAGGCTCTGGAAACACCATATATTTT; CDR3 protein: CASSPRWGLGSGNTIYF
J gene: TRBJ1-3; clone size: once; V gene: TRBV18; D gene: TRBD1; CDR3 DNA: TGTGCCAGCTCACCACTTGGGACAGGGGTTATCGGGACTGGAAACACCATATATTTT; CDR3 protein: CASSPLGTGVIGTGNTIYF
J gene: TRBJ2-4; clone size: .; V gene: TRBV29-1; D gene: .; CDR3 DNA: TGCAGCGTTCAAGATTCACTCAAAAACATTCAGTACTTC; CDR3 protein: CSVQDSLKNIQYF
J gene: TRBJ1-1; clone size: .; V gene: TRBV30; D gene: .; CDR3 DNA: TGTGCCTGGAGCCCAGGGGCGATCACTGAAGCTTTCTTT; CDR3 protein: CAWSPGAITEAFF
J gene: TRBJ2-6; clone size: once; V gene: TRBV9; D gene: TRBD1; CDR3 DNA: TGTGCCAGCAGCCCAAACAGGGGGCAGCCCAACTCTGGGGCCAACGTCCTGACTTTC; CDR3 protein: CASSPNRGQPNSGANVLTF
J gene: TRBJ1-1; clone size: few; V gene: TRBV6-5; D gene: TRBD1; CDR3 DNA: TGTGCCAGCAGTTACGGGACAGGGGGGAACACTGAAGCTTTCTTT; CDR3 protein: CASSYGTGGNTEAFF
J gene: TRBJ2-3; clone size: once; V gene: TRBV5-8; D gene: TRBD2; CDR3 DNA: TGTGCCAGCAGCCTGCGTATCGGGGGGGTTAGCACAGATACGCAGTATTTT; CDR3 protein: CASSLRIGGVSTDTQYF
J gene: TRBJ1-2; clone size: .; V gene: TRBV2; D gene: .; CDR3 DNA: TGTGCCAGCGGCTCCAGGGGCTACACCTTC; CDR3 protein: CASGSRGYTF
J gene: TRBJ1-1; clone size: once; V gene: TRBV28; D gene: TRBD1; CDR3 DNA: TGTGCCAGCAGTCAGGGGGACTGGACTGAAGCTTTCTTT; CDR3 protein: CASSQGDWTEAFF
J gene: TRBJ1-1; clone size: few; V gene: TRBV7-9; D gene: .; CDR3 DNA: TGTGCCAGCAGCTTAGGACAGAACACTGAAGCTTTCTTT; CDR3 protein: CASSLGQNTEAFF
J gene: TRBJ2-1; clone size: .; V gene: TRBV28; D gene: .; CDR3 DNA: TGTGCCAGCCTAACTTTCCCAGCGAGACACAATGAGCAGTTCTTC; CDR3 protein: CASLTFPARHNEQFF
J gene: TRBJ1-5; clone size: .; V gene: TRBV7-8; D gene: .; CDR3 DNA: TGTGCCAGCAGCCAGGGAACCTTCCCTCCTCAGCCCCAGCATTTT; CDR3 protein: CASSQGTFPPQPQHF
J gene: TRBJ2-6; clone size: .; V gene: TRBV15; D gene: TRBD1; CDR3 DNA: TGTGCCACCAGCACCACAGGGGCTGGGGCCAACGTCCTGACTTTC; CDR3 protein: CATSTTGAGANVLTF
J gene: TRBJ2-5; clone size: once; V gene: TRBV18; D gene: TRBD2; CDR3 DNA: TGTGCCAGCTCACCTCTAGCGGGGGGTGACCAAGAGACCCAGTACTTC; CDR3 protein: CASSPLAGGDQETQYF
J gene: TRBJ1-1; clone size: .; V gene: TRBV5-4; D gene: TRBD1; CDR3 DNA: TGTGCCAGCAGCTTGGCAGGGGGAAACACTGAAGCTTTCTTT; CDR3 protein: CASSLAGGNTEAFF